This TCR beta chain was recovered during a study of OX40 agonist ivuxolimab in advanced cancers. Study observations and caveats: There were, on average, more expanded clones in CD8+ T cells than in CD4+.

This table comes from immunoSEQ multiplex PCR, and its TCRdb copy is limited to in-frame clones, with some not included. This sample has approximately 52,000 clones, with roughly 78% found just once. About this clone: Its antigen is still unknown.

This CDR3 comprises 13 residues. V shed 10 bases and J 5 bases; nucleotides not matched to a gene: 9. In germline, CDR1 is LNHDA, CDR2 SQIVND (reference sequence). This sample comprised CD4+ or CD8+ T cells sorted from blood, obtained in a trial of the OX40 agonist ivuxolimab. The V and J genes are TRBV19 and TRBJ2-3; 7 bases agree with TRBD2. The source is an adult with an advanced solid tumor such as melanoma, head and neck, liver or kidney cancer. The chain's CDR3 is CATQGLILDTQYF. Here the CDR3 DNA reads TGTGCCACCCAGGGACTAATCTTAGATACGCAGTATTTT.